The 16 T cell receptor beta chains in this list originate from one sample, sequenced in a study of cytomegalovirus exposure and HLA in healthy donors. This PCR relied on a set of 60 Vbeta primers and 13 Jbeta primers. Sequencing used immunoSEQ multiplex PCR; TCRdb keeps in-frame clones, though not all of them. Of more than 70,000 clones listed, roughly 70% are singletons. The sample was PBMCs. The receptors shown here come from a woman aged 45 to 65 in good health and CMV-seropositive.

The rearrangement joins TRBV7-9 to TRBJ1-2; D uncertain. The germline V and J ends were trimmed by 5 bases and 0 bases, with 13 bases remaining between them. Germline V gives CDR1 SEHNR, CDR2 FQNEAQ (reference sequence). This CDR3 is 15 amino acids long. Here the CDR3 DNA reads TGTGCCAGCAGCAAAACAGACCTAACTAACTATGGCTACACCTTC. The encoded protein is CASSKTDLTNYGYTF.

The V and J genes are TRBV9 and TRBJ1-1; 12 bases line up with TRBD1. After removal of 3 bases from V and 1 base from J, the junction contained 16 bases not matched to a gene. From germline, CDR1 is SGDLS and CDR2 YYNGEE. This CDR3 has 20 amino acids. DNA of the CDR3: TGTGCCAGCAGCGCCAGGGGAAAAGGAGGGACAGGGGGCGGGAACACTGAAGCTTTCTTT. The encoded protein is CASSARGKGGTGGGNTEAFF.

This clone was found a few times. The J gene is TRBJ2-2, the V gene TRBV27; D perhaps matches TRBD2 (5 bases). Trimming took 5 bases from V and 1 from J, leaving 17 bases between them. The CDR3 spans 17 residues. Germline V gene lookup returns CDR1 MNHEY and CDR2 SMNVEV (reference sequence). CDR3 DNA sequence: TGTGCCAGCAGTGACACCGGGATTCTACTGAACACCGGGGAGCTGTTTTTT. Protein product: CASSDTGILLNTGELFF.

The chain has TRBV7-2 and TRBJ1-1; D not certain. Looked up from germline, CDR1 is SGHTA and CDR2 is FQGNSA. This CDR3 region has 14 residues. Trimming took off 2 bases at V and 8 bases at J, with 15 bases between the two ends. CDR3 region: CASSLRLDGQEAFF. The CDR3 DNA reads TGTGCCAGCAGCTTACGGCTTGATGGGCAGGAAGCTTTCTTT.

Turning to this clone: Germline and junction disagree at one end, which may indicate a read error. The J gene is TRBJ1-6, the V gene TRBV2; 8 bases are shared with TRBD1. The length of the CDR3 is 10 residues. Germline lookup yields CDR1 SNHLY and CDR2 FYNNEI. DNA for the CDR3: TGTGCCAGCAGGGGGACAGGCCTCCGCTTT. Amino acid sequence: CASRGTGLRF.

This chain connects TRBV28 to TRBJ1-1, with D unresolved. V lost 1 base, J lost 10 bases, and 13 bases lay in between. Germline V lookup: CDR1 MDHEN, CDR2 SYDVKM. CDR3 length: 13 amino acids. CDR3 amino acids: CASSLFGLRGAFF. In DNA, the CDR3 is TGTGCCAGCAGTTTATTTGGCCTTAGAGGAGCTTTCTTT.

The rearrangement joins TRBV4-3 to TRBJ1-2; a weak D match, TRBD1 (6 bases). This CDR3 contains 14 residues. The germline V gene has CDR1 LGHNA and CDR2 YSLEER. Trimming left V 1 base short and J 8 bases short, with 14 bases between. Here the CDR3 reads CASSQGQQGGGYTF. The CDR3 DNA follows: TGCGCCAGCAGCCAAGGTCAACAGGGCGGAGGCTACACCTTC.

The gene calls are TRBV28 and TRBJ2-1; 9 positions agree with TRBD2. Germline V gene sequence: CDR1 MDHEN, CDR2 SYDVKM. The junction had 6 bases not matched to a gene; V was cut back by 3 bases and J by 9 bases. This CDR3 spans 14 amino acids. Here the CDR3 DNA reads TGTGCCAGCAGTTTGGGACTAGCTAGGGGTGAGCAGTTCTTC. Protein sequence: CASSLGLARGEQFF.

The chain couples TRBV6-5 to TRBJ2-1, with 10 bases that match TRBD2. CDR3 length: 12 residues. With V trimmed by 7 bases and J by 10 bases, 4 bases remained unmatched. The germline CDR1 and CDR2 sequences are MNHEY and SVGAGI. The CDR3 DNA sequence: TGTGCCAGCAATATAGCGGGGGGCGAGCAGTTCTTC. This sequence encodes CASNIAGGEQFF.

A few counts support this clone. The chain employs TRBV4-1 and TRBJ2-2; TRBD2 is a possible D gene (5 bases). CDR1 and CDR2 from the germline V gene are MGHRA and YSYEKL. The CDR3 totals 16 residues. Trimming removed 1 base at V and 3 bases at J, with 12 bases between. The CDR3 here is CASSQALDLHTGELFF. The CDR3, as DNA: TGCGCCAGCAGCCAAGCACTGGACTTACACACCGGGGAGCTGTTTTTT.

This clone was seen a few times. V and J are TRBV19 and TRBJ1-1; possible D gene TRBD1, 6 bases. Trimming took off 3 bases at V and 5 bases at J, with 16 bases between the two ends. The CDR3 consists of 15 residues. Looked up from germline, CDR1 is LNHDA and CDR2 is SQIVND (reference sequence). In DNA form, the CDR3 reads TGTGCCAGTAGTATTGGTGGCAGGGGTCTGACTGAAGCTTTCTTT. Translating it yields CASSIGGRGLTEAFF.

The CDR3 bases are TGCGCCAGCAGCCAAGTAGGGACTAGCGGGACTCAAGAGACCCAGTACTTC. It translates to CASSQVGTSGTQETQYF. V and J are TRBV4-3 and TRBJ2-5, with TRBD2 identical over 13 bases. CDR1 and CDR2 from the germline V gene are LGHNA and YSLEER. With V trimmed by 1 base and J by 2 bases, 4 bases remained unmatched. CDR3 length: 17 amino acids.

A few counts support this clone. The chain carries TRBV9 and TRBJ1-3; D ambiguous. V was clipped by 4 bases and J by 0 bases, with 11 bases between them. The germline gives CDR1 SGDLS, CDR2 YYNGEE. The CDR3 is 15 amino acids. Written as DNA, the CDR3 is TGTGCCAGCAGCCCCCGTTTGTTCTCTGGAAACACCATATATTTT. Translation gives CASSPRLFSGNTIYF.

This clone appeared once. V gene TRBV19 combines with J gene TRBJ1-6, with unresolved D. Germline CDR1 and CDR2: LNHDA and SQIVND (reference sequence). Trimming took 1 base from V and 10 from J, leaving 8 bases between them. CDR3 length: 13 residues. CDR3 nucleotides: TGTGCCAGTAGTATAGGCGGGCGGTCACCCCTCCACTTT. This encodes CASSIGGRSPLHF.

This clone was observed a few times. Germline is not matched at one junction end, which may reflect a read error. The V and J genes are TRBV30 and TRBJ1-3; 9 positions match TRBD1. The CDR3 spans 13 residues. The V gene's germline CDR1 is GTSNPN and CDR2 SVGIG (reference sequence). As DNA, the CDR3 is TGTGCCTGGAAGGACAGGGGCGGAAAACACCATATATTT. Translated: CAWKDRGGKHHIF.

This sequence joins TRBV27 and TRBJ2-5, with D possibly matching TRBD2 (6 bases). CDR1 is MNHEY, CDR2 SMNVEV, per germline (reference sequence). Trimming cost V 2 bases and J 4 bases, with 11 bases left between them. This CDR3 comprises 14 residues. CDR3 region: CASSLTVGGETQYF. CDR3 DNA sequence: TGTGCCAGCAGTTTAACCGTCGGGGGAGAGACCCAGTACTTC.